This T cell receptor (beta chain) appears in the sequencing data of a study of T cell responses to AZD1222 COVID-19 vaccine (dated by TCRdb to about 2021). About the full investigation: AZD1222 recipients given second doses at about 4 weeks or at about 12 weeks were pooled, since spike-specific TCR depth and breadth were not found to differ between the two schedules. A total of just over 230 trial participants underwent TCR sequencing, of whom 200 to 220 received two doses of AZD1222 and 26 received two doses of the MenACWY control vaccine. Trial participants were enrolled into age subgroups of 18-55, 56-69 and 70-plus years, which contained around 150, 29 and 61 TCR-sequenced participants, respectively.

To note about this clone: Its antigen remains unidentified. The input lacks base qualities; no much larger clone sits a single base away.

Study-level results and caveats: CD4 TCRs associated with the vaccine covered the entire spike protein, and the dominant responses were in regions 160-218 and 743-854. Most participants were white British and females outnumbered males, and the authors suggested that clonal diversity may have been underestimated. Epitopes outside the regions mutated in the B.1.351 and B.1.1.7 variants were reportedly recognized by nearly half of the unique spike-specific TCRs. Spike-specific TCR breadth and depth rose significantly after two AZD1222 doses compared with day 0 and with MenACWY recipients. In the small 56-69-year group, the increase in depth fell short of significance, most likely because of low power. Because no day 14 peak-response samples were available, repertoires were characterized only after the peak T cell response. Conclusions about previously exposed vaccinees were limited because only six AZD1222 recipients were SARS-CoV-2 seropositive at baseline.

V is cut by 3 bases and J by 4 bases, and the space between the germline ends is 9 bases. Reading from cysteine to phenylalanine, the CDR3 counts 14 amino acids. Kept here is only the CDR3 DNA, which spans 42 bases and is read in frame from base 1. Looking up the germline V gene (reference sequence) yields CDR1 LNHDA and CDR2 SQIVND. The CDR3 regions of human TCRbeta chains were analyzed by immunosequencing. The study's processing was this. Repertoire TCRs were matched against a reference library of SARS-CoV-2-specific TCRs generated with the MIRA antigen-specificity platform. Breadth was defined as the fraction of unique TCRs that were SARS-CoV-2-associated, and depth was defined as the fraction of total T cells that were SARS-CoV-2-associated. Using the MIRA data, each spike-specific TCR was assigned both to the spike region to which the TCR was reactive and to a CD4 or CD8 class. Log10-transformed breadth and depth values were compared by one-way ANOVA with Sidak's multiple comparisons tests. Held by TCRdb, this immuneACCESS table contains in-frame sequences only and omits some clones. Under half of the omission traces to an unresolved V gene where checked; the cause of the rest is unknown. V, J and clone size derive from that table, while D and trimming were established from the DNA sequence. The sample yields more than 85,000 clones; about four fifths were counted once. Of the sample, 3.5% to 5.5% falls within the top ten clones.

What the time point label conveys for this sample: baseline before first vaccination. The vaccinee samples were drawn from two UK trials, COV001 and COV002, one of which was a single-blind randomized controlled phase 2/3 trial testing AZD1222 (ChAdOx1 nCoV-19) in healthy adults. For TCRbeta chain sequencing, PBMC samples were collected from trial participants at day 0 and at day 28 after the second dose. Material: peripheral blood, obtained on day 0 of AZD1222 vaccination. The clonotype was recovered from an adult in good health. The chain was built from TRBV19 and TRBJ2-2; the D gene is tentatively TRBD1 or TRBD2, each matching 5 bases. At the DNA level, the sequence is TGTGCCAGTAGTATGGGGGTACGCACCGGGGAGCTGTTTTTT. It translates as CASSMGVRTGELFF.